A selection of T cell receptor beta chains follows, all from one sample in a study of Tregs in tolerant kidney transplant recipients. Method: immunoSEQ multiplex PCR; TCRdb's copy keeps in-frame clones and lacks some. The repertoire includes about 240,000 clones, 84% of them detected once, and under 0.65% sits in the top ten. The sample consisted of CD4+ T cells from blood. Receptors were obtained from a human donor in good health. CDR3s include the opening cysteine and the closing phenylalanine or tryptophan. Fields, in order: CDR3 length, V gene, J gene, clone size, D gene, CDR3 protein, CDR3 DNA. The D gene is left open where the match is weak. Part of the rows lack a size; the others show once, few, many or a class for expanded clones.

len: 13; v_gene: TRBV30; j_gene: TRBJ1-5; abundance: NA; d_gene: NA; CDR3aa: CAWGRPSNQPQHF; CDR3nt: TGTGCCTGGGGACGGCCTAGCAATCAGCCCCAGCATTTT
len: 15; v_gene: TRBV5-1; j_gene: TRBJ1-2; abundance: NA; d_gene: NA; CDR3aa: CASSAAAQDNYGYTF; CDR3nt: TGCGCCAGCAGCGCCGCCGCCCAAGACAACTATGGCTACACCTTC
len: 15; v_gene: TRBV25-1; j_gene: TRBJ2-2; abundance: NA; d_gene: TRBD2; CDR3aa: CASSPLGGVGGELFF; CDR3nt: TGTGCCAGCAGCCCCTTGGGGGGGGTTGGCGGGGAGCTGTTTTTT
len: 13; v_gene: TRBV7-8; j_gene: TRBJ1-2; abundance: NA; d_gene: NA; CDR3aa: CASSLGGAYGYTF; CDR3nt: TGTGCCAGCAGCTTAGGGGGGGCATATGGCTACACCTTC
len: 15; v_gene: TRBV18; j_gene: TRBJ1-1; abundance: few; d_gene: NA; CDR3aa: CASSPSRRGNTEAFF; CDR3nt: TGTGCCAGCTCACCAAGCCGTAGAGGGAACACTGAAGCTTTCTTT
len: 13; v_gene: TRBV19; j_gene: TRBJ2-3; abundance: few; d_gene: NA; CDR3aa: CASSKDGTDTQYF; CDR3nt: TGTGCCAGTAGTAAGGACGGGACAGATACGCAGTATTTT
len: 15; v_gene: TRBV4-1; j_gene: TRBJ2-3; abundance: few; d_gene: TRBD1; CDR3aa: CASSYRRDSPDTQYF; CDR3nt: TGCGCCAGCAGCTACCGAAGGGACAGCCCAGATACGCAGTATTTT
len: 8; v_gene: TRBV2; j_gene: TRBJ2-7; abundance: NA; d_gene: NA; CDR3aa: CASYEQYF; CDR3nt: TGTGCCAGTTACGAGCAGTACTTC
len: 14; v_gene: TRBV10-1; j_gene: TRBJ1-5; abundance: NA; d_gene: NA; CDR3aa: CASSDSPDDQPQHF; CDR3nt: TGCGCCAGCAGTGACTCCCCAGATGATCAGCCCCAGCATTTT
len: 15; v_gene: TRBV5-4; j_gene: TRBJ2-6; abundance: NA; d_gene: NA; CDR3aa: CASSSRGSGANVLTF; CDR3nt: TGTGCCAGCAGTTCCAGGGGCTCTGGGGCCAACGTCCTGACTTTC
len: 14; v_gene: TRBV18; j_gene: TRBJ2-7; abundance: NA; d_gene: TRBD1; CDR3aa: CASSPDRSSYEQYF; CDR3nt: TGTGCCAGCTCACCGGACAGGAGCTCCTACGAGCAGTACTTC
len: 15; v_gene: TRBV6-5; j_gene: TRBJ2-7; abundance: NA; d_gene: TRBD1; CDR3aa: CASSPDRGRNYEQYF; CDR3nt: TGTGCCAGCAGCCCCGACAGGGGAAGGAACTACGAGCAGTACTTC
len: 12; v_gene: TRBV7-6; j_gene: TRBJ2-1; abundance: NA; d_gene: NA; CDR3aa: CASSLEGYEQFF; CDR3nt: TGTGCCAGCAGCTTAGAAGGCTACGAGCAGTTCTTC
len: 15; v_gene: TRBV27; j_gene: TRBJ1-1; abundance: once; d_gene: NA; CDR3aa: CASRKGADRNTEAFF; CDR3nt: TGTGCCAGCAGGAAAGGGGCAGACCGGAACACTGAAGCTTTCTTT
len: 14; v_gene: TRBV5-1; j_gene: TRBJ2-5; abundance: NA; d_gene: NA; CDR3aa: CASSLGAIQETQYF; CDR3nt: TGCGCCAGCAGCTTGGGGGCCATACAAGAGACCCAGTACTTC
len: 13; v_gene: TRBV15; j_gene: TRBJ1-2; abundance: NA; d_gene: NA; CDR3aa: CATSSYPQYGYTF; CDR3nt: TGTGCCACCAGCTCATACCCACAGTATGGCTACACCTTC
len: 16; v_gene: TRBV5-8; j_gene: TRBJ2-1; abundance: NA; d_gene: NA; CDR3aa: CASSRYAGTLNNEQFF; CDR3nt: TGTGCCAGCAGCCGCTATGCCGGGACACTTAACAATGAGCAGTTCTTC
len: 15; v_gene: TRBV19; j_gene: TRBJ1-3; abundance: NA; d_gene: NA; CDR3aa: CASTPGPRRRNTIYF; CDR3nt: TGTGCCAGTACCCCCGGGCCGAGACGGAGGAACACCATATATTTT
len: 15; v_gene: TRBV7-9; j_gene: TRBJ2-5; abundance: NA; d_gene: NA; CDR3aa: CASSLGAGSAETQYF; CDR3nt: TGTGCCAGCAGCTTAGGGGCAGGGTCAGCAGAGACCCAGTACTTC
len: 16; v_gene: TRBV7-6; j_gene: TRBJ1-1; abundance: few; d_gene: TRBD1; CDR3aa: CASSPTGSAGHTEAFF; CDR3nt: TGTGCCAGCAGCCCGACAGGGTCGGCTGGGCACACTGAAGCTTTCTTT
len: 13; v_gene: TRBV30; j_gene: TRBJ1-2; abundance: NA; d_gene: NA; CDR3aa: CAWSLQDNYGYTF; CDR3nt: TGTGCCTGGAGTCTACAGGACAACTATGGCTACACCTTC
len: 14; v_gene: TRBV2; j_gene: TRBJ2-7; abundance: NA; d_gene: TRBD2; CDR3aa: CARPTLAAIYEQYF; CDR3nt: TGTGCCAGACCGACACTAGCGGCTATCTACGAGCAGTACTTC
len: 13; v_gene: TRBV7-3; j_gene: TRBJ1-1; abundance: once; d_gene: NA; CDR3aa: CASSWGTDAEAFF; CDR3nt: TGTGCCAGCAGCTGGGGGACGGATGCTGAAGCTTTCTTT
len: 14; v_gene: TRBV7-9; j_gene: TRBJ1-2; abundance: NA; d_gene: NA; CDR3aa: CASSLGGPNYGYTF; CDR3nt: TGTGCCAGCAGCTTAGGGGGCCCTAACTATGGCTACACCTTC
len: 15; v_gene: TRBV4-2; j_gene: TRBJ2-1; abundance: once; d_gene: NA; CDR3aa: CASSQVQEDYNEQFF; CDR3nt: TGTGCCAGCAGCCAAGTACAGGAAGACTACAATGAGCAGTTCTTC
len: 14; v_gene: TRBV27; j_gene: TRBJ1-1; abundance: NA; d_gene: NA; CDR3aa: CASRFRGGDTEAFF; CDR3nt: TGTGCCAGCAGATTTCGGGGAGGAGACACTGAAGCTTTCTTT
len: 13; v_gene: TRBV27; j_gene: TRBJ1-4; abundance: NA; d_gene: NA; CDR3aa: CASSYKTNEKLFF; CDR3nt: TGTGCCAGCAGTTACAAAACTAATGAAAAACTGTTTTTT
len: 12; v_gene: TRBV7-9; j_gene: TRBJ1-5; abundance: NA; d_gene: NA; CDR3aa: CASGYTDQPQHF; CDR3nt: TGTGCCAGCGGTTACACAGATCAGCCCCAGCATTTT
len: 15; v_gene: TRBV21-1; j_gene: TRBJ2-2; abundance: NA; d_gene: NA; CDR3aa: CASSKRLGDTGELFF; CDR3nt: TGTGCCAGCAGCAAACGCCTGGGGGACACCGGGGAGCTGTTTTTT
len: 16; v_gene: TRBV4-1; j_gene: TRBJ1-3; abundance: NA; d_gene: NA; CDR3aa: CASSHLGSLSGNTIYF; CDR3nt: TGCGCCAGCAGCCATCTCGGGTCTCTCTCTGGAAACACCATATATTTT
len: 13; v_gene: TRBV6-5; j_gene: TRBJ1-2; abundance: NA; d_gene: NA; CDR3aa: CASSGQRIYGYTF; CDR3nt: TGTGCCAGCAGCGGACAACGGATCTATGGCTACACCTTC
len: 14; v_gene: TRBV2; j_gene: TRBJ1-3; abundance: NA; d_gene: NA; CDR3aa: CASTGGGTGNTIYF; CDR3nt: TGTGCCAGCACCGGAGGGGGTACTGGAAACACCATATATTTT
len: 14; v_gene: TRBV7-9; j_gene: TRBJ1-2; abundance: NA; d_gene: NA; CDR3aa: CASSLSSRDYGYTF; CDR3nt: TGTGCCAGCAGCTTGAGCTCCAGGGACTATGGCTACACCTTC
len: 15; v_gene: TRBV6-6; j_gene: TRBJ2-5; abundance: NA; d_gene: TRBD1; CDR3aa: CASSYPGQAQETQYF; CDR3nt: TGTGCCAGCAGTTATCCCGGACAGGCACAAGAGACCCAGTACTTC
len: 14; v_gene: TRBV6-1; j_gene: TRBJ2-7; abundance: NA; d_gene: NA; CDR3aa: CASTKGPGVNEQYF; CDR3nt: TGTGCCAGCACCAAGGGACCAGGGGTCAACGAGCAGTACTTC
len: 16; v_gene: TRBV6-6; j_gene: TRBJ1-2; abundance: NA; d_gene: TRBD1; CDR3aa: CASGASGGQGFYGYTF; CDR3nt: TGTGCCAGTGGCGCAAGCGGGGGACAGGGGTTCTATGGCTACACCTTC
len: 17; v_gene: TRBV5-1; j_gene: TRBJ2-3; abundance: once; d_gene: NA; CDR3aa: CASSLDSGTRIGDTQYF; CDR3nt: TGCGCCAGCAGCTTGGACTCCGGGACTCGCATCGGGGATACGCAGTATTTT
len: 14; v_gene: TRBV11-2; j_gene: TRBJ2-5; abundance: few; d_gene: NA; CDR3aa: CASSLDPGGETQYF; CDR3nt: TGTGCCAGCAGCCTAGACCCTGGGGGAGAGACCCAGTACTTC
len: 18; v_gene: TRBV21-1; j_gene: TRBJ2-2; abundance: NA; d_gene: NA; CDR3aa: CASSKGSASLFGTGELFF; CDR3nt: TGTGCCAGCAGCAAAGGGTCGGCTAGTTTATTTGGCACCGGGGAGCTGTTTTTT
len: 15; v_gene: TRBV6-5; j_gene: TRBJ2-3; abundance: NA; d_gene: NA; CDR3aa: CASSSRRGATDTQYF; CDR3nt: TGTGCCAGCAGTTCCCGCAGGGGGGCCACAGATACGCAGTATTTT
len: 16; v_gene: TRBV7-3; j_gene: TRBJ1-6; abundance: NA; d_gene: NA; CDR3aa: CASSLLGTGSGSPLHF; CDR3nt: TGTGCCAGCAGCTTACTGGGAACAGGGTCTGGTTCACCCCTCCACTTT
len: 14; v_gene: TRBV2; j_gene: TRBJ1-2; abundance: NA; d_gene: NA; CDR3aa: CASRLQGANYGYTF; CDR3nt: TGTGCCAGCAGGCTACAAGGAGCTAACTATGGCTACACCTTC
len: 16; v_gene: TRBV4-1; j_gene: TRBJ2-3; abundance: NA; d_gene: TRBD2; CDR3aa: CASSPEGLAATDTQYF; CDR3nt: TGCGCCAGCAGCCCTGAGGGGCTAGCGGCGACAGATACGCAGTATTTT
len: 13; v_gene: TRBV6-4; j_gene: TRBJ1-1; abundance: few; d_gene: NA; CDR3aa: CASRPHPNTEAFF; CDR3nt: TGTGCCAGCAGGCCACACCCGAACACTGAAGCTTTCTTT
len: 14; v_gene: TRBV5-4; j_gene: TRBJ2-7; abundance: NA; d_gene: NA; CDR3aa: CASSFLAGHHEQYF; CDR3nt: TGTGCCAGCAGCTTCCTTGCGGGGCACCATGAGCAGTACTTC
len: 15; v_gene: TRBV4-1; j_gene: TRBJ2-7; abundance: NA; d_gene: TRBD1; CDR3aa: CASSQPGQGLYEQYF; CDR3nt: TGCGCCAGCAGCCAGCCGGGACAGGGATTATATGAGCAGTACTTC